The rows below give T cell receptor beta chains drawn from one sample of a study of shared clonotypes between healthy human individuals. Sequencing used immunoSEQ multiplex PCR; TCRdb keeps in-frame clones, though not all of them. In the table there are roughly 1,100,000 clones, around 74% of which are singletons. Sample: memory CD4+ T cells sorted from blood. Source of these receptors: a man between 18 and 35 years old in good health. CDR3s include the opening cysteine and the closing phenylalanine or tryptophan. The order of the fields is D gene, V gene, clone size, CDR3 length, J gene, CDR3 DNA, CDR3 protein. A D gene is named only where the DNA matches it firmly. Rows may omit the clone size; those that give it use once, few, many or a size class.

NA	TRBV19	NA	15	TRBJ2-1	TGTGCCAGTAGATCAGGGACTGTAAAACGCAATGAGCAGTTCTTC	CASRSGTVKRNEQFF
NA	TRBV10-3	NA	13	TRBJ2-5	TGTGCCATCAGTGAGTCGTTGTGGGAGACCCAGTACTTC	CAISESLWETQYF
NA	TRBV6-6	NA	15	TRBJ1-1	TGTGCCAGCAGCAATCTGGGAAGCCTGAACACTGAAGCTTTCTTT	CASSNLGSLNTEAFF
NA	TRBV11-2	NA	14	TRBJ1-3	TGTGCCAGCAGCTTGGGGACGCTAGGAAACACCATATATTTT	CASSLGTLGNTIYF
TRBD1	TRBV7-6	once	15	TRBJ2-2	TGTGCCAGCAGTCGGGACAGGGGCGGAACCGGGGAGCTGTTTTTT	CASSRDRGGTGELFF
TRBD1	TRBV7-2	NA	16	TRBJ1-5	TGTGCCAGCAGTCAAGGTCGACAGGGAATAAATCAGCCCCAGCATTTT	CASSQGRQGINQPQHF
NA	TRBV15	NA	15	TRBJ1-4	TGTGCCACCAGCAGAGCGATCACACCCGATGAAAAACTGTTTTTT	CATSRAITPDEKLFF
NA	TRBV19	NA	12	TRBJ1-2	TGTGCCAGTAGACAGGGAGACTATGGCTACACCTTC	CASRQGDYGYTF
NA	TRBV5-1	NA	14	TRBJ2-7	TGCGCCAGCAGCTTGGAAGGGGGCGCGGGAGAGCAGTACTTC	CASSLEGGAGEQYF
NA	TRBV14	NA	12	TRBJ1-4	TGTGCCAGCAGCCAGCTCAGGGAAAAACTGTTTTTT	CASSQLREKLFF
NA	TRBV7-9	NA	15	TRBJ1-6	TGTGCCAGCAGCGTGGGAGGGGCGGAGAGGAAGGCCCTCCACTTT	CASSVGGAERKALHF
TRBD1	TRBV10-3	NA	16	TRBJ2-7	TGTGCCATCGGAGATTCCGCAGGGGGCGCGAAAGGGGAGCAGTACTTC	CAIGDSAGGAKGEQYF
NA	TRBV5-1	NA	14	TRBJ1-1	TGCGCCAGCACCACCCGGGGGGACGGCACTGAAGCTTTCTTT	CASTTRGDGTEAFF
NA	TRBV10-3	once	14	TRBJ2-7	TGTGCCTCCGAAACCTCGACAGATGACTACGAGCAGTACTTC	CASETSTDDYEQYF
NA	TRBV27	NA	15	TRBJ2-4	TGTGCCAGCAGTCCGACAGGTTTAGCCAAAAACATTCAGTACTTC	CASSPTGLAKNIQYF
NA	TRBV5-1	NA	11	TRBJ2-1	TGCGCCAGCAGCGGGAGGAATGAGCAGTTCTTC	CASSGRNEQFF
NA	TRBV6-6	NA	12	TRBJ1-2	TGTGCCAGCAGTTACCGAAACTATGGCTACACCTTC	CASSYRNYGYTF
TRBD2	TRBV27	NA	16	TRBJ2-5	TGTGCCAGCAGCCGGACTAGCGGGGGGGCTGGAGAGACCCAGTACTTC	CASSRTSGGAGETQYF
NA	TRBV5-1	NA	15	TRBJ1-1	TGCGCCAGCAGCTTGGAATACCTTGGTTGGACTGAAGCTTTCTTT	CASSLEYLGWTEAFF
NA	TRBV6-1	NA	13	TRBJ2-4	TGTGCCAGCACGAGAGAGGCCAAAAACATTCAGTACTTC	CASTREAKNIQYF
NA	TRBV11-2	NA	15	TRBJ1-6	TGTGCCAGCACCGGGCAGGGCGGCGGCAGTTCACCCCTCCACTTT	CASTGQGGGSSPLHF
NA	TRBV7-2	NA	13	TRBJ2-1	TGTGCCAGCAGCTTAGCCCAAACGGGGGAGCAGTTCTTC	CASSLAQTGEQFF
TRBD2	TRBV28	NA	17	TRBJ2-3	TGTGCCAGCAGCTCCTTAAGACTAGCGGTCGAAAGAGATACGCAGTATTTT	CASSSLRLAVERDTQYF
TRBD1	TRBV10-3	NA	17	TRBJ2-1	TGTGCCATCAGTGAGTCGAAGTCAGGGGGAGCTGACAATGAGCAGTTCTTC	CAISESKSGGADNEQFF
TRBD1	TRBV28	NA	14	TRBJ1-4	TGTGCCAGCAGTACACAGGGGGCGCGTGAAAAACTGTTTTTT	CASSTQGAREKLFF
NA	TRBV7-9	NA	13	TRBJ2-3	TGTGCCAGCAGCCCAGGGAGAACAGATACGCAGTATTTT	CASSPGRTDTQYF
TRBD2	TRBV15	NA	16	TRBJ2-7	TGTGCCACCAGCAGCCCAACGGGGGGACTTGGATCCGAGCAGTACTTC	CATSSPTGGLGSEQYF
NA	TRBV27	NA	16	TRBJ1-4	TGTGCCAGCAGTTCCAGGGACATAACAACTAATGAAAAACTGTTTTTT	CASSSRDITTNEKLFF
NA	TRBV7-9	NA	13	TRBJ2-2	TGTGCCAGCAGCCCCCAAGGCCCCGGGGAGCTGTTTTTT	CASSPQGPGELFF
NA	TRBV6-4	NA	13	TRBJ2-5	TGTGCCAGCAAGTTAAGAGGTGAGGAGACCCAGTACTTC	CASKLRGEETQYF
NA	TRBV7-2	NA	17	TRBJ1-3	TGTGCCAGCAGCTTAAGCACCAGTTTGAGCTCTGGAAACACCATATATTTT	CASSLSTSLSSGNTIYF
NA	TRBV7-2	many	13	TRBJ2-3	TGTGCCAGCAGCCCTGAGGGTGCAGATACGCAGTATTTT	CASSPEGADTQYF
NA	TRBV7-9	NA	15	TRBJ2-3	TGTGCCAGCAGCCACCAGGTACATAGCACAGATACGCAGTATTTT	CASSHQVHSTDTQYF
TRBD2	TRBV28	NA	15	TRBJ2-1	TGTGCCAGCAGTACCTCTAGCGGGGCCACCAATGAGCAGTTCTTC	CASSTSSGATNEQFF
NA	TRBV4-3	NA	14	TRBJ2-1	TGCGCCAGCAGCCAAGATCAGGGGGGCAATGAGCAGTTCTTC	CASSQDQGGNEQFF
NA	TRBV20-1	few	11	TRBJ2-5	TGCAGTGCCCTGACTGGAGAGACCCAGTACTTC	CSALTGETQYF
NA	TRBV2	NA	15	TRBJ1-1	TGTGCCAGCAGTGGGCGACGGACAGCGAACACTGAAGCTTTCTTT	CASSGRRTANTEAFF
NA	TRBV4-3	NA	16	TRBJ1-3	TGCGCCAGCAGCCAAGATCACCCCCCCCGGGGGAACACCATATATTTT	CASSQDHPPRGNTIYF
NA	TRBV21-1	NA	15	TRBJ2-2	TGTGCCAGCATTACAGGGACTAGCGGGAGAAGGGAGCTGTTTTTT	CASITGTSGRRELFF
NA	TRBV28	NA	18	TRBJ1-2	TGTGCCAGCAGTCCCTTCCGGGACTGGAATAGGCCCCATTATGGCTACACCTTC	CASSPFRDWNRPHYGYTF
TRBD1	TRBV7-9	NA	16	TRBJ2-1	TGTGCCAGCAGCTTAGAGAGTGGACAGGCCGGCGGAGGGCAGTTCTTC	CASSLESGQAGGGQFF
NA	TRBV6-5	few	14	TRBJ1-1	TGTGCCAGCAGGCAGACAGGATTGAACACTGAAGCTTTCTTT	CASRQTGLNTEAFF
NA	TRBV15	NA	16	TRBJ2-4	TGTGCCACCAGCAGAGAGGGGCAAATTGGCAAAAACATTCAGTACTTC	CATSREGQIGKNIQYF
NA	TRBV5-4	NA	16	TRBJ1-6	TGTGCCAGCAGCCCCGATGGGGGTATGAGCAATTCACCCCTCCACTTT	CASSPDGGMSNSPLHF
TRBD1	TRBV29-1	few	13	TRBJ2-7	TGCAGCGTTGTGAGGGACAGCACCTACGAGCAGTACTTC	CSVVRDSTYEQYF